The TCR beta chain described here comes from a study of regulatory T cells in long-lasting Graves disease. This clonotype was observed many times. Its antigen remains unidentified. Overall study results and limits: Few sampled subjects may have lowered accuracy.

Time point described: newly diagnosed GD, antithyroid drugs for less than 3 months. From PBMCs, RNA was extracted and then used to make the TCR library. Construction of TCR beta libraries relied on iRepertoire HTBI primers and on Arm-PCR targeting CDR3 regions. TCRdb reanalysed the multiplex PCR reads using MiXCR and keeps one entry per CDR3 protein. The sample contains about 520,000 distinct CDR3 sequences, about 12% of which appear only once. This sample also belongs to another study, concerning T cells in Graves' hyperthyroidism and ophthalmopathy. As that report states: The authors deemed Graves' hyperthyroidism stable absent ophthalmopathy progression within 18 months.

The specimen comprised peripheral blood mononuclear cells (PBMCs), sampled at new diagnosis, from a patient treated with antithyroid drugs. The sequence derives from a woman aged 30 to 39 with Graves disease.

The CDR3 spells CASSRQGNTEAFF. Here the CDR3 DNA reads TGTGCCAGCAGTCGACAGGGGAACACTGAAGCTTTCTTT. The chain employs TRBV19 and TRBJ1-1; 7 bases map to TRBD1. The trim removed 9 bases at V and 1 base at J, leaving 5 bases unmatched. CDR1 is LNHDA and CDR2 is SQIVND in the germline V gene (reference sequence). CDR3 length: 13 amino acids.